This T cell receptor beta chain came from a study of post-analysis software for immune sequencing data. Study-wide background: Patients with relapsing-remitting, secondary progressive and progressive-relapsing multiple sclerosis courses were all represented.

Germline loops: CDR1 SGHVS, CDR2 FNYEAQ. V was shortened by 1 base and J by 5 bases, with 8 bases between the two germline ends. The CDR3 spans 13 residues. Included in the TCR beta cDNA libraries were unique molecular identifiers. Input amounts of 1 to 10 million T cells were used. These gave about 500,000 cDNA molecules, so each molecule approximated one T cell. TCRdb reprocessed the PCR reads with MiXCR, giving one entry per CDR3 protein. The sample gives hundreds of thousands of distinct CDR3 sequences, around 60% of which show up once; approximately 10% is in the top ten. Study outcomes and limitations: TRBV5-6, TRBV5-1 and TRBV20-1 belonged to a set of about five TRBV segments that were more frequent in patients than controls. People with multiple sclerosis had a significantly lower normalized Chao1 diversity than controls did. Strong same-batch co-clustering of samples appeared with F measure clustering.

This clonotype turned up a few times. Its specificity is unknown. The source material was blood. This chain links TRBV7-6 with TRBJ2-5; D might be TRBD2 (5 bases). This receptor was taken from a girl aged 2-10 years with multiple sclerosis. The CDR3 sequence is CASSLGERETQYF. DNA for the CDR3: TGTGCCAGCAGCTTAGGGGAGCGGGAGACCCAGTACTTC.